This T cell receptor beta chain is drawn from a study of STAT3 mutations in large granular lymphocyte leukemia. The study, taken as a whole, reports: At least one immunodominant TCR beta clonotype appeared in every T-cell large granular lymphocyte leukemia patient. Sampling intervals varied between patients and samples. In about 30% of the 18 patients, new TCR clonotypes emerged after therapy.

Assay: immunoSEQ multiplex PCR; the TCRdb copy retains only in-frame clones and omits some. The table shows over 10,000 clones, with 81% occurring only once. The junction had 9 bases not matched to a gene; V was cut back by 6 bases and J by 1 base. Germline CDR1 and CDR2: MNHEY and SVGAGI. This CDR3 is 15 amino acids long. In regard to this clone: Its antigen is not known.

The source is a man between 60 and 75 years old with T-cell large granular lymphocyte leukemia. Some clones in this sample may be carry-over from other donors' samples. Material: peripheral blood mononuclear cells. The gene calls are TRBV6-5 and TRBJ2-7, with 7 bases matching TRBD2. For the CDR3, the DNA is TGTGCCAGCAGAGGAGCGGGGTCGGGGTCCTACGAGCAGTACTTC. Translation: CASRGAGSGSYEQYF.